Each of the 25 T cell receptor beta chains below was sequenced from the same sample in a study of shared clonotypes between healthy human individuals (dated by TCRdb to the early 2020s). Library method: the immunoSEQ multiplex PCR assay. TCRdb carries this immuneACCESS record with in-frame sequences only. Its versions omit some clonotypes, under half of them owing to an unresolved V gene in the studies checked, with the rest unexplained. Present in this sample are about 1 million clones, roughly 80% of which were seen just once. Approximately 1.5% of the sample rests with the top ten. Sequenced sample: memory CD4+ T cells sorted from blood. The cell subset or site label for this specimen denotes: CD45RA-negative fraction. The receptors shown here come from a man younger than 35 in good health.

The CDR3 spells CASSDSVAPASYEQYF. For the CDR3, the DNA is TGTGCCAGCAGTGACTCCGTGGCTCCCGCCTCCTACGAGCAGTACTTC. The genes are TRBV6-4 and TRBJ2-7; the D is unclear. V lost 0 bases, J lost 0 bases, and 12 bases lay in between. Germline V gene lookup returns CDR1 MRHNA and CDR2 SNTAGT. The CDR3 runs 16 residues.

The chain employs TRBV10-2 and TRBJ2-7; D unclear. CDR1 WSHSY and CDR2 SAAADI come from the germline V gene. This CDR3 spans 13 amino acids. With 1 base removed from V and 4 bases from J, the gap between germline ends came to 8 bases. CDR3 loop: CASSELIGYEQYF. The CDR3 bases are TGCGCCAGCAGTGAGTTAATAGGGTACGAGCAGTACTTC.

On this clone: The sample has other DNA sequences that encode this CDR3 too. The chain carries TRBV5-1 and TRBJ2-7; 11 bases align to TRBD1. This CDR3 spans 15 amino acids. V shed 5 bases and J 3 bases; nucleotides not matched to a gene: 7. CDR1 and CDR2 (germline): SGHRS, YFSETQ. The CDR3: CASSSSGTGGYEQYF. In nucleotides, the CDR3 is TGCGCCAGCAGTTCTTCCGGGACAGGGGGCTACGAGCAGTACTTC.

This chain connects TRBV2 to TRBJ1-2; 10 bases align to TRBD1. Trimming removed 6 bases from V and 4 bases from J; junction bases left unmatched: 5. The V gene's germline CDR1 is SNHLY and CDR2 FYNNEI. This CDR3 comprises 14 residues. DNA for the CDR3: TGTGCCAGCAGCCAGGACAGGGGGTCCTATGGCTACACCTTC. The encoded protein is CASSQDRGSYGYTF. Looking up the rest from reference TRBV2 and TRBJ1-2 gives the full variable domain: EPEVTQTPSHQVTQMGQEVILRCVPISNHLYFYWYRQILGQKVEFLVSFYNNEISEKSEIFDDQFSVERPDGSNFTLKIRSTKLEDSAMYFCASSQDRGSYGYTFGSGTRLTVV.

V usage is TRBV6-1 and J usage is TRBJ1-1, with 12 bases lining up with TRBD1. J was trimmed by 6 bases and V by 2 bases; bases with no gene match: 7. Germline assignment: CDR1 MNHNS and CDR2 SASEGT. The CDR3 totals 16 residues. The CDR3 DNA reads TGTGCCAGCAGTGAATACGGGGGACAGGGGGCCGCTGAAGCTTTCTTT. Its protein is CASSEYGGQGAAEAFF.

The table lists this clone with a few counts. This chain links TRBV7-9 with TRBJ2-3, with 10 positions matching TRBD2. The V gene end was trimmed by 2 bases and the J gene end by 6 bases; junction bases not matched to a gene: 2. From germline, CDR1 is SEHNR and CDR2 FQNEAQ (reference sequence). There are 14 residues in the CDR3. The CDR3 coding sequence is TGTGCCAGCAGCTTAACTAGCGGGGAGGATACGCAGTATTTT. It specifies CASSLTSGEDTQYF.

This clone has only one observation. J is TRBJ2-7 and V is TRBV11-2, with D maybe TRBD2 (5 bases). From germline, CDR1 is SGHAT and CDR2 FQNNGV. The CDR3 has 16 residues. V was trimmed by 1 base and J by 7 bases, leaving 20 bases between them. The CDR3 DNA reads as TGTGCCAGCAGCTTAGGGTCGGGGAACCTCTACGGGGAGCAGTACTTC. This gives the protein CASSLGSGNLYGEQYF.

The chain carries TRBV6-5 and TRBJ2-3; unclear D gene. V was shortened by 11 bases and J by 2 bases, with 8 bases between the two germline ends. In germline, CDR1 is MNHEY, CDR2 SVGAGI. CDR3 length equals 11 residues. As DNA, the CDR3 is TGTGCCTCCCAAGACACAGATACGCAGTATTTT. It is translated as CASQDTDTQYF.

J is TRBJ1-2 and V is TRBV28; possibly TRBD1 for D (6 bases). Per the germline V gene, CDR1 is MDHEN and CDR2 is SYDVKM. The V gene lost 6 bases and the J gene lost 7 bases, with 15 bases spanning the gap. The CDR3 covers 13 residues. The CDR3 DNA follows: TGTGCCAGCAGCGTAGGGGGGCTCTTTGGCTACACCTTC. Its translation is CASSVGGLFGYTF.

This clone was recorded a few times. The CDR3 sequence: CASSVAGTVNEQFF. In nucleotides, the CDR3 is TGTGCCAGCAGCGTAGCAGGAACTGTCAATGAGCAGTTCTTC. The chain joins TRBV9 to TRBJ2-1; D gene ambiguous. V was trimmed by 0 bases and J by 6 bases, leaving 10 bases between them. Germline assignment: CDR1 SGDLS and CDR2 YYNGEE. The CDR3 has 14 amino acids.

In DNA form, the CDR3 reads TGTGCCAGCACCCTAAGGGGGGCCCGGGGCTACACCTTC. This translates into CASTLRGARGYTF. This chain joins TRBV28 and TRBJ1-2; weak D call: TRBD1 (6 bases). Trimming removed 7 bases at V and 8 bases at J, with 17 bases between. The CDR3 is made up of 13 amino acids. CDR1 and CDR2 from the germline V gene are MDHEN and SYDVKM.

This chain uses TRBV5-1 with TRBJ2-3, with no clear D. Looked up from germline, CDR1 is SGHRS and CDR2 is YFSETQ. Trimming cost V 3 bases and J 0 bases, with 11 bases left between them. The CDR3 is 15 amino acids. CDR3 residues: CASSSDPQSTDTQYF. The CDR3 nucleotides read TGCGCCAGCAGCTCAGACCCCCAGAGCACAGATACGCAGTATTTT.

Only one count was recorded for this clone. CDR3 coding DNA: TGTGCCAGCAGCGCGTCGGGACAGGGGAAGTCCAAAAACATTCAGTACTTC. Amino acids: CASSASGQGKSKNIQYF. V and J are TRBV11-1 and TRBJ2-4, with TRBD1 matching over 10 bases. The CDR3 contains 17 residues. Germline V gives CDR1 SGHAT, CDR2 FQDESV (reference sequence). V shed 5 bases, J shed 2 bases, and the junction held 9 bases outside the gene matches.

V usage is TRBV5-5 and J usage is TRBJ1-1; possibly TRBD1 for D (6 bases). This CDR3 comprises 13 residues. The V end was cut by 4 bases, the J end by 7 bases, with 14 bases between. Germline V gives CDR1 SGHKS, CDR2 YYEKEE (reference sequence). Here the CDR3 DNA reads TGTGCCAGCAGCCCAAGGACAGAGGGTGAAGCTTTCTTT. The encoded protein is CASSPRTEGEAFF.

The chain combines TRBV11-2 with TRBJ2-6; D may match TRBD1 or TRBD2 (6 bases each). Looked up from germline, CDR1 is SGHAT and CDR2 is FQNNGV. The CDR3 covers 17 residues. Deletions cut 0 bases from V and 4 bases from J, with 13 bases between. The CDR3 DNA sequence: TGTGCCAGCAGCTTAGAGGTCGGGGGCTCCGGGGCCAACGTCCTGACTTTC. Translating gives CASSLEVGGSGANVLTF. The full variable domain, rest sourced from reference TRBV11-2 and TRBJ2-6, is EAGVAQSPRYKIIEKRQSVAFWCNPISGHATLYWYQQILGQGPKLLIQFQNNGVVDDSQLPKDRFSAERLKGVDSTLKIQPAKLEDSAVYLCASSLEVGGSGANVLTFGAGSRLTVL.

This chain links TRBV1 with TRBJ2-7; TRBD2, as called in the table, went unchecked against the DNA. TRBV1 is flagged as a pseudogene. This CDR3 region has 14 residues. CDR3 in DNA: TGCACCAGCATCATAGCGGGGGGGCCCTACGAGCAGTACTTC. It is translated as CTSIIAGGPYEQYF.

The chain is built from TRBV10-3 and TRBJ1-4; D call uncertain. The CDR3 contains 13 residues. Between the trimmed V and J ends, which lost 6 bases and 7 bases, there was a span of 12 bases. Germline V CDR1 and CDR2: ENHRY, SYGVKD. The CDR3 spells CAIRDGGSEKLFF. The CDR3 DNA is TGTGCCATCAGGGACGGAGGGAGTGAAAAACTGTTTTTT.

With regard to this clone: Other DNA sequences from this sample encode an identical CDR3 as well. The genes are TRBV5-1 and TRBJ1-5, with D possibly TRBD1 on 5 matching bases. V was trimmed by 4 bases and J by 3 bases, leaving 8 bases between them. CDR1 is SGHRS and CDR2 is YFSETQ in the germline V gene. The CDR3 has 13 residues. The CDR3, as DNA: TGCGCCAGCAGCACCGGGACCAATCAGCCCCAGCATTTT. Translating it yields CASSTGTNQPQHF.

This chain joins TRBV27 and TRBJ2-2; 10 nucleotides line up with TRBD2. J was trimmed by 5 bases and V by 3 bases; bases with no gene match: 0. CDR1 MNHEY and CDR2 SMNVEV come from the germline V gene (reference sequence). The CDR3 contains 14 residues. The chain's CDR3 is CASSLGLATGELFF. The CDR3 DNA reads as TGTGCCAGCAGTTTGGGACTAGCGACCGGGGAGCTGTTTTTT.

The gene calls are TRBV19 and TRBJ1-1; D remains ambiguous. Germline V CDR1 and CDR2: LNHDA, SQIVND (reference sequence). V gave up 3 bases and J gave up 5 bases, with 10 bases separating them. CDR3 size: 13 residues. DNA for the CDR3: TGTGCCAGTAGTATTATCGTGGATACTGAAGCTTTCTTT. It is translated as CASSIIVDTEAFF. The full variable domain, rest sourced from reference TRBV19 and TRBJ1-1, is DGGITQSPKYLFRKEGQNVTLSCEQNLNHDAMYWYRQDPGQGLRLIYYSQIVNDFQKGDIAEGYSVSREKKESFPLTVTSAQKNPTAFYLCASSIIVDTEAFFGQGTRLTVV.

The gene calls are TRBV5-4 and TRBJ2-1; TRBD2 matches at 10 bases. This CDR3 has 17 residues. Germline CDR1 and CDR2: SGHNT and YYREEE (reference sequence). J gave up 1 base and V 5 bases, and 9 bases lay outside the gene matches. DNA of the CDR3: TGTGCCAGCAGTCTACGTCCGGGACTAGCGTCCTACAATGAGCAGTTCTTC. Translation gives CASSLRPGLASYNEQFF. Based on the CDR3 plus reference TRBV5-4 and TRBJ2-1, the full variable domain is ETGVTQSPTHLIKTRGQQVTLRCSSQSGHNTVSWYQQALGQGPQFIFQYYREEENGRGNFPPRFSGLQFPNYSSELNVNALELDDSALYLCASSLRPGLASYNEQFFGPGTRLTVL.

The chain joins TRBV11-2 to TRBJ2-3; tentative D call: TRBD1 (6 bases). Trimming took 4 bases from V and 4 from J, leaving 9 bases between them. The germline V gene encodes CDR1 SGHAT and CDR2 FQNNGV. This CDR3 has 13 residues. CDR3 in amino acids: CASSSGVADTQYF. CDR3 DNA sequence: TGTGCCAGCAGCTCAGGGGTGGCAGATACGCAGTATTTT.

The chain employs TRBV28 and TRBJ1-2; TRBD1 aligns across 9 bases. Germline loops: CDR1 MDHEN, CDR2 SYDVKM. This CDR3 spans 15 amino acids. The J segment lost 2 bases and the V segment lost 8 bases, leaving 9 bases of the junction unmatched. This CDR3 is CASLRTGEENYGYTF. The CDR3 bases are TGTGCCAGCCTCCGGACAGGGGAGGAGAACTATGGCTACACCTTC.

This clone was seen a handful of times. CDR3 coding DNA: TGCGCCAGCAGCCAAGAACAGGGTACTCAGCCCCAGCATTTT. Its protein product is CASSQEQGTQPQHF. The chain is built from TRBV4-3 and TRBJ1-5, with a tentative D call TRBD1 (6 bases). Deletions cut 0 bases from V and 6 bases from J, with 9 bases between. The CDR3 covers 14 residues. The germline V gene encodes CDR1 LGHNA and CDR2 YSLEER.

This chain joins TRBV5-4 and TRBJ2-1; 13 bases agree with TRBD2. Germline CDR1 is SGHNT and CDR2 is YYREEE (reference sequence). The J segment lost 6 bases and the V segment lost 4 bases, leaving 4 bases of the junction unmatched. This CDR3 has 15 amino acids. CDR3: CASSTTSGRSNEQFF. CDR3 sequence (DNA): TGTGCCAGCAGCACGACTAGCGGGAGGTCCAATGAGCAGTTCTTC.